These 18 T cell receptor beta chains came from one sample sequenced in a study of T cells in Graves' hyperthyroidism and ophthalmopathy. Amplified TCR beta CDR3 regions derived from RNA transcripts. HTBI primers drove first-round RT-PCR of the TCR CDR3. TCRdb re-analysed the multiplex PCR reads in MiXCR, keeping a single row per CDR3 protein. This table holds 500,000 to 600,000 distinct CDR3 sequences, about 43% found once. The source material was peripheral blood or thyroid tissue (not recorded which). All receptors derive from a woman younger than 35 with Graves' hyperthyroidism.

This clonotype appeared a few times. The genes are TRBV6-5 and TRBJ2-7; D might be TRBD1 (6 bases). CDR1 is MNHEY, CDR2 SVGAGI, per germline. V lost 4 bases, J lost 1 base, and 14 bases lay in between. CDR3 size: 15 residues. The CDR3 coding sequence is TGTGCCAGCAGTTCATACCAGGGGAGTTCCTACGAGCAGTACTTC. Encoded protein: CASSSYQGSSYEQYF.

Many counts were recorded for this clonotype. The CDR3 DNA follows: TGTGCCAGCAGCTTACGGCAGGGGGGAAACACCGGGGAGCTGTTTTTT. Translated, it gives CASSLRQGGNTGELFF. The genes are TRBV11-1 and TRBJ2-2; D possibly corresponds to TRBD1 (7 bases). In germline, CDR1 is SGHAT, CDR2 FQDESV (reference sequence). The CDR3 contains 16 residues. V was cut by 2 bases and J by 2 bases, with 12 bases left in between. Drawing the rest from reference TRBV11-1 and TRBJ2-2, the complete variable domain is EAEVAQSPRYKITEKSQAVAFWCDPISGHATLYWYRQILGQGPELLVQFQDESVVDDSQLPKDRFSAERLKGVDSTLKIQPAELGDSAMYLCASSLRQGGNTGELFFGEGSRLTVL.

Regarding this clonotype: A much larger clone lies a single base off, so this may be a read error. The chain uses TRBV11-1 and TRBJ1-4; D not certain. This CDR3 spans 10 amino acids. Trimming removed 5 bases at V and 8 bases at J, with 3 bases between. From germline, CDR1 is SGHAT and CDR2 FQDESV (reference sequence). In nucleotides, the CDR3 is TGTGCCAGCAGCAAGGAAAAACTGTTTTTT. Residues: CASSKEKLFF.

A single count supports this clonotype. The rearrangement uses TRBV2 and TRBJ2-7; D may be TRBD1 (6 bases). CDR1 and CDR2 from the germline V gene are SNHLY and FYNNEI. Trimming shortened V by 8 bases and J by 3 bases, and 17 bases separated the two germline ends. This CDR3 contains 14 residues. The CDR3 DNA is TGTGCCAGCGTTGCCCGACAGGCTGACTACGAGCAGTACTTC. It translates to CASVARQADYEQYF.

This clonotype was recorded many times. V and J are TRBV30 and TRBJ1-5; D unresolved. With 1 base removed from V and 2 bases from J, the gap between germline ends came to 6 bases. Germline CDR1 and CDR2: GTSNPN and SVGIG (reference sequence). The CDR3 is 13 residues long. The CDR3 here is CAWSEYGNQPQHF. The CDR3 bases are TGTGCCTGGAGTGAGTACGGCAATCAGCCCCAGCATTTT.

This chain links TRBV24-1 with TRBJ2-5; D is unclear. V lost 7 bases and J 5 bases, leaving 7 bases between the germline ends. This CDR3 is built from 11 residues. The germline V gene encodes CDR1 KGHDR and CDR2 SFDVKD. CDR3 amino acids: CATRTVETQYF. DNA for the CDR3: TGTGCCACCAGAACAGTGGAGACCCAGTACTTC.

The chain uses TRBV10-1 and TRBJ1-5; D uncertain. The CDR3 totals 15 residues. Germline V gene lookup returns CDR1 WNHNN and CDR2 SYGVQD (reference sequence). Trimming shortened V by 3 bases and J by 2 bases, and 11 bases separated the two germline ends. This chain's CDR3 is CASSEGISGNQPQHF. The CDR3 region has the DNA TGCGCCAGCAGTGAAGGGATAAGCGGCAATCAGCCCCAGCATTTT.

The chain recombines TRBV7-2 with TRBJ1-2; the match to TRBD1 covers 7 bases. The germline gives CDR1 SGHTA, CDR2 FQGNSA. The J segment lost 10 bases and the V segment lost 4 bases, leaving 3 bases of the junction unmatched. The CDR3 extends over 11 amino acids. The CDR3 loop is CASSYDRVYTF. The CDR3 coding sequence is TGTGCCAGCAGCTATGACAGGGTCTACACCTTC.

This clonotype was recorded many times. The chain has TRBV6-2 or TRBV6-3 and TRBJ2-7, with 11 bases lining up with TRBD1. The CDR3 is made up of 13 amino acids. Germline values: CDR1 MNHEY, CDR2 SVGEGT. V was clipped by 7 bases and J by 7 bases; unmatched bases: 6. CDR3 region: CASTGQGAGEQYF. CDR3 nucleotide sequence: TGTGCCAGCACCGGACAGGGGGCTGGGGAGCAGTACTTC.

This chain connects TRBV11-2 to TRBJ2-7, with 7 positions matching TRBD2. The assigned J gene may be wrong: the sequence end matches TRBJ2-1 better. The CDR3 has 17 amino acids. CDR1 and CDR2 (germline): SGHAT, FQNNGV. The CDR3 reads CASRKGWASGLWDEQFF. The CDR3 DNA sequence: TGTGCCAGCAGAAAAGGGTGGGCTAGCGGCCTCTGGGATGAGCAGTTCTTC.

The V call is TRBV4-2, the J call TRBJ1-2; TRBD1 is a possible D gene (6 bases). The CDR3 contains 14 residues. With 7 bases removed from V and 2 bases from J, the gap between germline ends came to 14 bases. CDR1 and CDR2 (germline): LGHNA, YNFKEQ. CDR3 region: CASKQTGLNYGYTF. The CDR3, as DNA: TGTGCCAGCAAACAAACAGGGCTGAACTATGGCTACACCTTC.

This clonotype was seen once. The V gene is TRBV7-9, the J gene TRBJ2-2; maybe TRBD1 (5 bases). Germline loops: CDR1 SEHNR, CDR2 FQNEAQ (reference sequence). This CDR3 has 14 residues. The V end lost 5 bases, the J end lost 4 bases, and 11 bases lay between the germline ends. Here the CDR3 reads CASSRQSVTGELFF. CDR3 sequence (DNA): TGTGCCAGCAGCCGACAGTCGGTCACCGGGGAGCTGTTTTTT. The full variable domain, with the rest looked up from reference TRBV7-9 and TRBJ2-2, is DTGVSQNPRHKITKRGQNVTFRCDPISEHNRLYWYRQTLGQGPEFLTYFQNEAQLEKSRLLSDRFSAERPKGSFSTLEIQRTEQGDSAMYLCASSRQSVTGELFFGEGSRLTVL.

This clonotype showed up many times. The V and J genes are TRBV7-9 and TRBJ1-1; D uncertain. Per germline, CDR1 SEHNR and CDR2 FQNEAQ (reference sequence). This CDR3 is 13 amino acids long. V lost 7 bases and J lost 4, with 13 bases in between. CDR3 DNA sequence: TGTGCCAGCACCCAAGAGGTGGGCACTGAAGCTTTCTTT. This gives the protein CASTQEVGTEAFF.

At least ten counts were recorded for this clonotype. J is TRBJ1-2 and V is TRBV4-1; no clear D. The CDR3 contains 15 residues. Per the germline V gene, CDR1 is MGHRA and CDR2 is YSYEKL. The V and J ends lost 0 bases and 0 bases respectively, with 8 bases between them. DNA of the CDR3: TGCGCCAGCAGCCAAGACGGAGCTACTAACTATGGCTACACCTTC. Translation gives CASSQDGATNYGYTF.

The chain links TRBV29-1 to TRBJ1-1, with a possible D match to TRBD1 (5 bases). In germline, CDR1 is SQVTM, CDR2 ANQGSEA. The ends were cut back, 8 bases at V and 0 bases at J, with 13 bases in the middle. CDR3 length: 13 amino acids. The CDR3 sequence is CSTKDSMNTEAFF. Here the CDR3 DNA reads TGCAGCACCAAAGACAGCATGAACACTGAAGCTTTCTTT.

The chain employs TRBV9 and TRBJ2-3; unclear D gene. V lost 0 bases to trimming and J lost 1 base, with 9 bases between them. This CDR3 contains 15 residues. Germline-derived CDR1 and CDR2 are SGDLS and YYNGEE. CDR3 protein: CASSVGVRGTDTQYF. In nucleotides, the CDR3 is TGTGCCAGCAGCGTAGGAGTTCGGGGCACAGATACGCAGTATTTT. The full variable domain, with the rest looked up from reference TRBV9 and TRBJ2-3, is DSGVTQTPKHLITATGQRVTLRCSPRSGDLSVYWYQQSLDQGLQFLIQYYNGEERAKGNILERFSAQQFPDLHSELNLSSLELGDSALYFCASSVGVRGTDTQYFGPGTRLTVL.

In its sample, this clonotype was seen many times. V is TRBV29-1 and J is TRBJ2-7, with 7 positions matching TRBD2. J lost 5 bases, V lost 2 bases, and 9 bases had no gene match. The CDR3 contains 14 residues. CDR1 is SQVTM and CDR2 is ANQGSEA in the germline V gene. The chain's CDR3 is CSVESDGRFHEQYF. CDR3 coding DNA: TGCAGCGTTGAAAGCGACGGGAGGTTCCACGAGCAGTACTTC.

This chain links TRBV2 with TRBJ1-5; the match to TRBD1 covers 10 bases. V lost 5 bases to trimming and J lost 4 bases; unmatched junction nucleotides: 5. Germline V gene data show CDR1 as SNHLY and CDR2 as FYNNEI. CDR3 length: 15 amino acids. As DNA, the CDR3 is TGTGCCAGCAGTAATCCGGGACAGGGGAATCAGCCCCAGCATTTT. This codes for CASSNPGQGNQPQHF.